These T cell receptor beta chains were read from a single sample in a study of blood T cell repertoires in COVID-19. Measured with immunoSEQ multiplex PCR; TCRdb has only the in-frame clones, and not every one. The sample has around 370,000 clones, around 91% seen once. The sequencing input was peripheral blood. Receptors were obtained from a woman between 18 and 30 years old who had recovered from COVID-19. Both conserved end residues are part of each CDR3. D genes are given only for firm matches. Some rows mark clone size as missing; the rest say once, few, many or name a class of expanded clone.

d_call: NA
cdr3_length: 13
v_call: TRBV10-3
clone_size: NA
j_call: TRBJ1-1
cdr3_aa: CAIRTDSYTEAFF
cdr3_nt: TGTGCCATCCGTACGGACAGTTACACTGAAGCTTTCTTT

d_call: NA
cdr3_length: 13
v_call: TRBV7-7
clone_size: NA
j_call: TRBJ2-1
cdr3_aa: CASSSGRRGEQFF
cdr3_nt: TGTGCCAGCAGCTCGGGTCGGCGGGGTGAGCAGTTCTTC

d_call: NA
cdr3_length: 14
v_call: TRBV9
clone_size: NA
j_call: TRBJ2-1
cdr3_aa: CASNPGVPGDEQFF
cdr3_nt: TGTGCCAGCAACCCAGGGGTCCCAGGGGATGAGCAGTTCTTC

d_call: NA
cdr3_length: 15
v_call: TRBV5-4
clone_size: NA
j_call: TRBJ2-3
cdr3_aa: CASSTRPGETDTQYF
cdr3_nt: TGTGCCAGCAGCACAAGGCCGGGGGAAACAGATACGCAGTATTTT

d_call: NA
cdr3_length: 15
v_call: TRBV14
clone_size: NA
j_call: TRBJ2-2
cdr3_aa: CASSHQRRGTGELFF
cdr3_nt: TGTGCCAGCAGCCATCAGCGGAGAGGCACCGGGGAGCTGTTTTTT

d_call: NA
cdr3_length: 15
v_call: TRBV6-2/TRBV6-3
clone_size: NA
j_call: TRBJ2-1
cdr3_aa: CASSYGGAPYNEQFF
cdr3_nt: TGTGCCAGCAGTTACGGGGGGGCGCCTTACAATGAGCAGTTCTTC

d_call: TRBD2
cdr3_length: 14
v_call: TRBV10-3
clone_size: NA
j_call: TRBJ2-1
cdr3_aa: CAIKRLAVYNEQFF
cdr3_nt: TGTGCCATCAAACGACTAGCGGTATACAATGAGCAGTTCTTC

d_call: NA
cdr3_length: 12
v_call: TRBV11-2
clone_size: once
j_call: TRBJ1-1
cdr3_aa: CASTPGDTEAFF
cdr3_nt: TGTGCCAGCACCCCAGGTGACACTGAAGCTTTCTTT

d_call: TRBD2
cdr3_length: 16
v_call: TRBV11-2
clone_size: NA
j_call: TRBJ2-1
cdr3_aa: CASSSSQREVGNEQFF
cdr3_nt: TGTGCCAGCAGCTCCTCCCAGCGGGAGGTCGGGAATGAGCAGTTCTTC

d_call: NA
cdr3_length: 15
v_call: TRBV6-5
clone_size: NA
j_call: TRBJ1-1
cdr3_aa: CASSYSQNANTEAFF
cdr3_nt: TGTGCCAGCAGTTACTCCCAGAATGCGAACACTGAAGCTTTCTTT

d_call: TRBD1
cdr3_length: 15
v_call: TRBV5-1
clone_size: NA
j_call: TRBJ1-5
cdr3_aa: CASSSLGQGGQPQHF
cdr3_nt: TGCGCCAGCAGCTCCCTCGGACAGGGCGGTCAGCCCCAGCATTTT

d_call: NA
cdr3_length: 17
v_call: TRBV4-3
clone_size: NA
j_call: TRBJ1-1
cdr3_aa: CASSQDLADKLNTEAFF
cdr3_nt: TGCGCCAGCAGCCAAGATTTGGCGGACAAATTGAACACTGAAGCTTTCTTT

d_call: NA
cdr3_length: 13
v_call: TRBV12-3/TRBV12-4
clone_size: once
j_call: TRBJ1-1
cdr3_aa: CASILGPTEGAFF
cdr3_nt: TGTGCCAGCATCCTTGGGCCGACTGAGGGAGCTTTCTTT

d_call: TRBD2
cdr3_length: 19
v_call: TRBV24-1
clone_size: NA
j_call: TRBJ2-3
cdr3_aa: CATSDLRLAGGRSTDTQYF
cdr3_nt: TGTGCCACCAGTGATTTAAGACTAGCGGGAGGCAGAAGCACAGATACGCAGTATTTT

d_call: NA
cdr3_length: 18
v_call: TRBV7-6
clone_size: NA
j_call: TRBJ2-1
cdr3_aa: CASSLKALGTSAHSEQFF
cdr3_nt: TGTGCCAGCAGCTTAAAGGCCCTGGGGACTTCTGCGCATAGTGAGCAGTTCTTC

d_call: TRBD2
cdr3_length: 15
v_call: TRBV19
clone_size: few
j_call: TRBJ2-5
cdr3_aa: CASSDDGEGLKTQYF
cdr3_nt: TGTGCCAGTAGCGACGACGGGGAGGGCCTGAAGACCCAGTACTTC

d_call: NA
cdr3_length: 17
v_call: TRBV3-1/TRBV3-2
clone_size: once
j_call: TRBJ1-2
cdr3_aa: CASSLSPRDTMNYGYTF
cdr3_nt: TGTGCCAGCAGCCTATCCCCGAGGGATACCATGAACTATGGCTACACCTTC

d_call: NA
cdr3_length: 13
v_call: TRBV9
clone_size: once
j_call: TRBJ1-1
cdr3_aa: CASSVGGDTEAFF
cdr3_nt: TGTGCCAGCAGCGTAGGCGGGGACACTGAAGCTTTCTTT

d_call: TRBD2
cdr3_length: 15
v_call: TRBV5-1
clone_size: NA
j_call: TRBJ2-5
cdr3_aa: CASKSAGGLGETQYF
cdr3_nt: TGCGCCAGCAAGTCAGCGGGAGGGTTGGGGGAGACCCAGTACTTC

d_call: TRBD1
cdr3_length: 14
v_call: TRBV18
clone_size: NA
j_call: TRBJ1-2
cdr3_aa: CASSSGQGDYGYTF
cdr3_nt: TGTGCCAGCTCTAGCGGACAGGGAGACTATGGCTACACCTTC

d_call: NA
cdr3_length: 15
v_call: TRBV7-8
clone_size: NA
j_call: TRBJ1-1
cdr3_aa: CASSPQNGGNTEAFF
cdr3_nt: TGTGCCAGCAGCCCTCAAAACGGGGGTAACACTGAAGCTTTCTTT

d_call: TRBD1
cdr3_length: 12
v_call: TRBV19
clone_size: NA
j_call: TRBJ1-2
cdr3_aa: CASKQGASGYTF
cdr3_nt: TGTGCCAGTAAACAGGGGGCCAGTGGCTACACCTTC

d_call: TRBD2
cdr3_length: 18
v_call: TRBV9
clone_size: NA
j_call: TRBJ2-1
cdr3_aa: CASSVGPGGWNTYNEQFF
cdr3_nt: TGTGCCAGCAGCGTAGGACCGGGAGGGTGGAACACATACAATGAGCAGTTCTTC

d_call: TRBD1
cdr3_length: 15
v_call: TRBV24-1
clone_size: once
j_call: TRBJ1-2
cdr3_aa: CATSDRDRDPYGYTF
cdr3_nt: TGTGCCACCAGTGACCGGGACAGGGATCCCTATGGCTACACCTTC

d_call: TRBD1
cdr3_length: 14
v_call: TRBV30
clone_size: NA
j_call: TRBJ1-4
cdr3_aa: CAWSKDRGNEKLFF
cdr3_nt: TGTGCCTGGAGCAAGGACAGGGGTAATGAAAAACTGTTTTTT

d_call: TRBD2
cdr3_length: 16
v_call: TRBV2
clone_size: once
j_call: TRBJ2-3
cdr3_aa: CASSERLAGLTDTQYF
cdr3_nt: TGTGCCAGCAGTGAACGGCTAGCGGGTCTCACAGATACGCAGTATTTT

d_call: NA
cdr3_length: 13
v_call: TRBV12-3/TRBV12-4
clone_size: NA
j_call: TRBJ1-1
cdr3_aa: CASSLSGWTEAFF
cdr3_nt: TGTGCCAGCAGTTTGTCGGGGTGGACTGAAGCTTTCTTT

d_call: TRBD1
cdr3_length: 15
v_call: TRBV18
clone_size: NA
j_call: TRBJ1-2
cdr3_aa: CASSSDRGKSYGYTF
cdr3_nt: TGTGCCAGCTCCTCGGACAGGGGGAAATCCTATGGCTACACCTTC

d_call: NA
cdr3_length: 13
v_call: TRBV19
clone_size: once
j_call: TRBJ1-1
cdr3_aa: CASSQKRDTEAFF
cdr3_nt: TGTGCCAGTAGCCAGAAGAGGGATACTGAAGCTTTCTTT

d_call: NA
cdr3_length: 17
v_call: TRBV5-4
clone_size: once
j_call: TRBJ1-6
cdr3_aa: CASSLEWASSYNSPLHF
cdr3_nt: TGTGCCAGCAGCTTGGAATGGGCGAGCTCCTATAATTCACCCCTCCACTTT

d_call: NA
cdr3_length: 19
v_call: TRBV5-1
clone_size: NA
j_call: TRBJ1-1
cdr3_aa: CASSLGGSFEARVNTEAFF
cdr3_nt: TGCGCCAGCAGCTTGGGAGGGTCATTCGAGGCGCGAGTGAACACTGAAGCTTTCTTT

d_call: NA
cdr3_length: 12
v_call: TRBV28
clone_size: NA
j_call: TRBJ2-1
cdr3_aa: CATAKIYNEQFF
cdr3_nt: TGTGCCACCGCTAAAATCTACAATGAGCAGTTCTTC

d_call: NA
cdr3_length: 14
v_call: TRBV5-6
clone_size: once
j_call: TRBJ2-2
cdr3_aa: CASSFLPGTGELFF
cdr3_nt: TGTGCCAGCAGCTTTTTGCCGGGGACCGGGGAGCTGTTTTTT

d_call: NA
cdr3_length: 11
v_call: TRBV10-3
clone_size: many
j_call: TRBJ2-1
cdr3_aa: CAISAGNEQFF
cdr3_nt: TGTGCCATCAGTGCGGGAAATGAGCAGTTCTTC

d_call: TRBD1
cdr3_length: 15
v_call: TRBV24-1
clone_size: NA
j_call: TRBJ2-3
cdr3_aa: CATSDRTGSTDTQYF
cdr3_nt: TGTGCCACCAGTGACCGGACAGGCTCCACAGATACGCAGTATTTT

d_call: TRBD1
cdr3_length: 14
v_call: TRBV5-4
clone_size: once
j_call: TRBJ1-1
cdr3_aa: CASSVGQGYTEAFF
cdr3_nt: TGTGCCAGCAGCGTGGGACAGGGGTACACTGAAGCTTTCTTT

d_call: TRBD1
cdr3_length: 16
v_call: TRBV3-1/TRBV3-2
clone_size: NA
j_call: TRBJ1-3
cdr3_aa: CASARPTGFSGNTIYF
cdr3_nt: TGTGCCAGCGCTCGGCCGACAGGGTTTTCTGGAAACACCATATATTTT

d_call: NA
cdr3_length: 12
v_call: TRBV29-1
clone_size: once
j_call: TRBJ1-1
cdr3_aa: CSGRVMNTEAFF
cdr3_nt: TGCAGCGGGAGGGTGATGAACACTGAAGCTTTCTTT

d_call: TRBD2
cdr3_length: 15
v_call: TRBV5-5
clone_size: NA
j_call: TRBJ2-3
cdr3_aa: CASSPRGGGTDTQYF
cdr3_nt: TGTGCCAGCAGCCCCCGGGGGGGAGGCACAGATACGCAGTATTTT

d_call: NA
cdr3_length: 16
v_call: TRBV7-6
clone_size: NA
j_call: TRBJ1-1
cdr3_aa: CASSLGLGRENTEAFF
cdr3_nt: TGTGCCAGCAGCTTAGGGCTAGGACGGGAGAACACTGAAGCTTTCTTT

d_call: NA
cdr3_length: 13
v_call: TRBV5-4
clone_size: NA
j_call: TRBJ1-2
cdr3_aa: CASSTTGYYGYTF
cdr3_nt: TGTGCCAGCAGCACCACAGGGTACTATGGCTACACCTTC

d_call: TRBD2
cdr3_length: 17
v_call: TRBV20-1
clone_size: NA
j_call: TRBJ2-1
cdr3_aa: CSASGTGLADLYNEQFF
cdr3_nt: TGCAGTGCTAGTGGTACAGGACTAGCGGACCTCTACAATGAGCAGTTCTTC

d_call: NA
cdr3_length: 16
v_call: TRBV11-2
clone_size: NA
j_call: TRBJ1-5
cdr3_aa: CASSQGYGLSNQPQHF
cdr3_nt: TGTGCCAGCAGCCAAGGGTATGGACTGAGCAATCAGCCCCAGCATTTT

d_call: TRBD2
cdr3_length: 15
v_call: TRBV6-2/TRBV6-3
clone_size: NA
j_call: TRBJ2-1
cdr3_aa: CASSSLAGGINEQFF
cdr3_nt: TGTGCCAGCAGTTCCTTAGCGGGAGGGATTAATGAGCAGTTCTTC